These T cell receptor beta chains were read from a single sample in a study of radiation and T cells in renal cell carcinoma. Using immunoSEQ multiplex PCR, the repertoire was profiled, and TCRdb retains in-frame clones only, with some absent. The sample holds about 140,000 clones, 86% seen once. This specimen consisted of blood, obtained from a patient whose treatment included radiotherapy and nephrectomy. The receptors stem from a woman aged 50 to 60 with renal cell carcinoma. Each CDR3 is given with its conserved first and last residue. The D gene is left open where the match is weak. The size of a clone is reported for some rows only, either as once, few or many, or as a class for expanded clones.

abundance	v_gene	d_gene	j_gene	CDR3aa	CDR3nt
NA	TRBV7-2	NA	TRBJ2-7	CASSQMGAASDEQYF	TGTGCCAGCAGCCAAATGGGGGCCGCCTCAGACGAGCAGTACTTC
NA	TRBV21-1	NA	TRBJ2-1	CASSKGRYCGRSYNEQFF	TGTGCCAGCAGCAAAGGCCGATACTGCGGGAGGAGCTACAATGAGCAGTTCTTC
NA	TRBV5-1	TRBD1	TRBJ2-7	CASSLGQGSSYEQYF	TGCGCCAGCAGCCTCGGACAGGGGTCATCCTACGAGCAGTACTTC
NA	TRBV6-4	NA	TRBJ1-5	CASSRGGRSNQPQHF	TGTGCCAGCAGTCGGGGGGGAAGGAGCAATCAGCCCCAGCATTTT
NA	TRBV18	NA	TRBJ2-4	CASSRDPLAKNIQYF	TGTGCCAGCTCCAGGGACCCCCTAGCCAAAAACATTCAGTACTTC
once	TRBV7-6	NA	TRBJ2-2	CASSLQGTGELFF	TGTGCCAGCAGCCTTCAGGGCACCGGGGAGCTGTTTTTT
NA	TRBV7-8	NA	TRBJ2-7	CASSPLVYEQYF	TGTGCCAGCAGCCCGTTAGTCTACGAGCAGTACTTC
NA	TRBV6-6	NA	TRBJ1-5	CASSLRGGTNQPQHF	TGTGCCAGCAGCCTACGTGGCGGTACAAATCAGCCCCAGCATTTT
NA	TRBV6-1	NA	TRBJ1-3	CASSDQPIRIYF	TGTGCCAGCAGTGACCAGCCAATCCGTATCTATTTT
once	TRBV5-1	NA	TRBJ2-7	CASSLADNYEQYF	TGCGCCAGCAGCTTGGCCGACAACTACGAGCAGTACTTC
NA	TRBV11-2	TRBD2	TRBJ2-7	CASSFGLAEVSYEQYF	TGTGCCAGCAGTTTCGGACTAGCGGAAGTCTCCTACGAGCAGTACTTC
NA	TRBV25-1	NA	TRBJ2-5	CASSDREVVIQYF	TGTGCCAGCAGTGACAGGGAAGTAGTGATCCAGTACTTC
NA	TRBV18	TRBD2	TRBJ2-7	CASSPPSAGEWEQYF	TGTGCCAGCTCACCACCGTCAGCGGGAGAATGGGAGCAGTACTTC
NA	TRBV6-1	TRBD1	TRBJ1-1	CASSRTGRTEAFF	TGTGCCAGCAGTCGGACAGGGCGAACTGAAGCTTTCTTT
NA	TRBV7-2	TRBD2	TRBJ2-3	CASSFLAELGDTQYF	TGTGCCAGCAGCTTTCTAGCGGAGCTGGGAGATACGCAGTATTTT
NA	TRBV19	TRBD2	TRBJ2-5	CASSTEGGLAGLLGWETQYF	TGTGCCAGTAGTACCGAGGGGGGACTAGCGGGCCTCCTGGGGTGGGAGACCCAGTACTTC
NA	TRBV28	NA	TRBJ2-3	CAHNVGATRDTQYF	TGTGCTCATAACGTGGGGGCCACCAGGGATACGCAGTATTTT
NA	TRBV18	TRBD2	TRBJ2-7	CASSRGLAGAYEQYF	TGTGCCAGCTCACGAGGACTAGCGGGGGCCTACGAGCAGTACTTC
NA	TRBV7-9	NA	TRBJ2-3	CASSLALGPGENTQYF	TGTGCCAGCAGCTTAGCCTTGGGGCCAGGGGAAAATACGCAGTATTTT
once	TRBV19	NA	TRBJ2-5	CASSIQGGETQYF	TGTGCCAGTAGTATCCAGGGAGGAGAGACCCAGTACTTC
NA	TRBV27	NA	TRBJ1-1	CASSKATEPNTEAFF	TGTGCCAGCAGCAAAGCGACGGAACCGAACACTGAAGCTTTCTTT
NA	TRBV27	TRBD1	TRBJ1-1	CASRKDRTGGAGNTEAFF	TGTGCCAGCAGGAAAGACAGGACAGGGGGCGCTGGGAACACTGAAGCTTTCTTT
NA	TRBV7-2	NA	TRBJ1-5	CASSRPGGQPQHF	TGTGCCAGCAGCCGACCCGGGGGACAGCCCCAGCATTTT
NA	TRBV19	TRBD1	TRBJ2-2	CASSRDRGSPGELFF	TGTGCCAGTAGTAGAGACAGGGGATCTCCCGGGGAGCTGTTTTTT
NA	TRBV5-4	NA	TRBJ2-7	CASSLATDFYEQYF	TGTGCCAGCAGCTTGGCTACTGATTTCTACGAGCAGTACTTC
NA	TRBV4-3	TRBD2	TRBJ2-3	CASSRASGVKDTQYF	TGCGCCAGCAGCCGCGCTAGCGGGGTCAAAGATACGCAGTATTTT
NA	TRBV19	NA	TRBJ1-1	CASSISGYTEAFF	TGTGCCAGCAGTATATCGGGGTACACTGAAGCTTTCTTT
few	TRBV19	NA	TRBJ1-2	CASSMIEDYGYTF	TGTGCCAGTAGTATGATCGAGGACTATGGCTACACCTTC